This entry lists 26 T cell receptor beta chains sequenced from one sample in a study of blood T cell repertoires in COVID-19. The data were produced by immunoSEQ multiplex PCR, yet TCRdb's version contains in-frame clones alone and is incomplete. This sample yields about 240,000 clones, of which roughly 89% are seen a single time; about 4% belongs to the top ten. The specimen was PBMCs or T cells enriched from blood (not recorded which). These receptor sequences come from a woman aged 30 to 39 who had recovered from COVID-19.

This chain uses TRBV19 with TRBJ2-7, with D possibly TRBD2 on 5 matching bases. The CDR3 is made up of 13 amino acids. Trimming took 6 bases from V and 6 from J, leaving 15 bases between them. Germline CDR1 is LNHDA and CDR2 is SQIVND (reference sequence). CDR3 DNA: TGTGCCAGTAGCCCGAATGGTCGGGGCGAGCAGTACTTC. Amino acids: CASSPNGRGEQYF.

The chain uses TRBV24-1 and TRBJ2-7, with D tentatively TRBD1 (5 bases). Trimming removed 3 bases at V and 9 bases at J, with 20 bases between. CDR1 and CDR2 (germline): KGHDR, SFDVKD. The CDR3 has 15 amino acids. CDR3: CATSDPSGPYVGQYF. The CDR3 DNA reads TGTGCCACCAGTGATCCATCAGGGCCCTACGTTGGGCAGTACTTC.

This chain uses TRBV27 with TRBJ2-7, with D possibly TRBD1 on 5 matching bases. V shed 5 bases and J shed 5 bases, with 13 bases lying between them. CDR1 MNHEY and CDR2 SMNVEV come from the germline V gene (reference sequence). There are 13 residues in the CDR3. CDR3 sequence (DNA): TGTGCCAGCAGTGATTTCTGGGGCCACGAGCAGTACTTC. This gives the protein CASSDFWGHEQYF.

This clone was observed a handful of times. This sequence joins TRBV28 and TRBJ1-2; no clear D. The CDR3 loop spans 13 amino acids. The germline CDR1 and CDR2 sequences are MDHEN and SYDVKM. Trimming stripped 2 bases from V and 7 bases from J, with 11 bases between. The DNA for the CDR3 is TGTGCCAGCAGTTTAAATAGGAGGACTGGCTACACCTTC. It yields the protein CASSLNRRTGYTF.

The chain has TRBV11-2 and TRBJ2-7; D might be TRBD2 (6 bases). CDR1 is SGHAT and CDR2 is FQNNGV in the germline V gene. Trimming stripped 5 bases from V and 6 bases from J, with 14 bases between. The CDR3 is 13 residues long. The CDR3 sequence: CASSQGRGSEQYF. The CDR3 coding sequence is TGTGCCAGCAGCCAGGGCCGGGGGTCCGAGCAGTACTTC.

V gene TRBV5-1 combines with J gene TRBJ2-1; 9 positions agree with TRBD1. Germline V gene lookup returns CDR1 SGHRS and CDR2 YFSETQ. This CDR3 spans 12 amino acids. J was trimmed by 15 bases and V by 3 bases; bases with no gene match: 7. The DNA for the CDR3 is TGCGCCAGCAGCTCGGGACAGGGAAGGGGGTTCTTC. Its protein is CASSSGQGRGFF.

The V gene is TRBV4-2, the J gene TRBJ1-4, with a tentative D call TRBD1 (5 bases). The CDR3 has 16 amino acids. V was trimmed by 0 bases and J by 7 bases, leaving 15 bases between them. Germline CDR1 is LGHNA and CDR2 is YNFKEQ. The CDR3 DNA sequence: TGTGCCAGCAGCCAAGATCTTAGACAGATTTTTGAAAAACTGTTTTTT. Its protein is CASSQDLRQIFEKLFF.

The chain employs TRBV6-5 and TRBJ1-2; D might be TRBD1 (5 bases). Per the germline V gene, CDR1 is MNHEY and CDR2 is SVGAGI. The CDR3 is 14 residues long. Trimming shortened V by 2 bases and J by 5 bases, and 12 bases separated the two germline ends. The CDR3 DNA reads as TGTGCCAGCAGTTACGGGGGGTCCATGTATGGCTACACCTTC. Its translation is CASSYGGSMYGYTF.

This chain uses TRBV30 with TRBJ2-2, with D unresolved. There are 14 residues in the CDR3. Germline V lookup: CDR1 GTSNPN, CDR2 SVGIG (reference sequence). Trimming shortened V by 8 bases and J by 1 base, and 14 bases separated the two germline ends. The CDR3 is CATEFGWNTGELFF. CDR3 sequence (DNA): TGTGCCACAGAATTCGGCTGGAACACCGGGGAGCTGTTTTTT.

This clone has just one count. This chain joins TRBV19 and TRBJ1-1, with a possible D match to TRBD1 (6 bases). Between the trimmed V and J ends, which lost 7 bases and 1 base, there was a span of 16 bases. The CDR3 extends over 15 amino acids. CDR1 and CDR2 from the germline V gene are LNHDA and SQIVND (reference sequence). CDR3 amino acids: CASTASDSPNTEAFF. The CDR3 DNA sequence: TGTGCCAGTACCGCTTCGGACAGTCCGAACACTGAAGCTTTCTTT.

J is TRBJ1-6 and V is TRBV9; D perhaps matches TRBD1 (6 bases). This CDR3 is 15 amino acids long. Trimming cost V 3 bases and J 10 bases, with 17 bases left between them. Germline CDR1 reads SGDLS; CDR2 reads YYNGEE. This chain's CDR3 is CASSANRAWGSPLHF. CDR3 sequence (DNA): TGTGCCAGCAGCGCAAACAGGGCCTGGGGGTCACCCCTCCACTTT. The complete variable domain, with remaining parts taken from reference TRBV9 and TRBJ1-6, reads DSGVTQTPKHLITATGQRVTLRCSPRSGDLSVYWYQQSLDQGLQFLIQYYNGEERAKGNILERFSAQQFPDLHSELNLSSLELGDSALYFCASSANRAWGSPLHFGNGTRLTVT.

DNA of the CDR3: TGTGCCAGCAGCCCTCGGGGACAGAACACAGATACGCAGTATTTT. Its protein product is CASSPRGQNTDTQYF. The chain recombines TRBV3-1 (or the pseudogene TRBV3-2) with TRBJ2-3; TRBD1 matches 7 bases. The CDR3 is 15 residues long. From germline, CDR1 is LGHDT and CDR2 YNNKEL (reference sequence). Unmatched junction bases numbered 6, after V lost 4 bases and J lost 2 bases.

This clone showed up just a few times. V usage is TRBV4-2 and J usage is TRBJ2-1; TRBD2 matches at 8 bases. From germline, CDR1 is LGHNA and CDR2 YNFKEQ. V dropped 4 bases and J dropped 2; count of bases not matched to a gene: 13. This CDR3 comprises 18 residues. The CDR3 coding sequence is TGTGCCAGCAGCCCCCCGGGTAGCGGGGACCTGACCTACAATGAGCAGTTCTTC. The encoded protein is CASSPPGSGDLTYNEQFF.

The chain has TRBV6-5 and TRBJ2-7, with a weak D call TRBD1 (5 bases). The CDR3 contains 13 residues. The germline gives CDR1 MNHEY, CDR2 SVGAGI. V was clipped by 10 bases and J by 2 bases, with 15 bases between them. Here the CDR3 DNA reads TGTGCCACCGAGACACAGGTTACCTACGAGCAGTACTTC. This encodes CATETQVTYEQYF.

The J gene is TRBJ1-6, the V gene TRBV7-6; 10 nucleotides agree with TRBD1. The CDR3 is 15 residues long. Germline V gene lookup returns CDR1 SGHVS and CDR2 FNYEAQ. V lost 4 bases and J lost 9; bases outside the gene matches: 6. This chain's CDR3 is CASSSVRDRGSPLHF. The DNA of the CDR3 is TGTGCCAGCAGCTCCGTCCGGGACAGGGGTTCACCCCTCCACTTT.

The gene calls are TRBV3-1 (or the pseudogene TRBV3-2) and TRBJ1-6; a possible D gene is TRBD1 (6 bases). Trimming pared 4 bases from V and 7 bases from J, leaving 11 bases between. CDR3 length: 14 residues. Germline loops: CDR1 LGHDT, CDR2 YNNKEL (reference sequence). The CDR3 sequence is CASSPGQTNSPLHF. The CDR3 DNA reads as TGTGCCAGCAGCCCTGGACAGACGAATTCACCCCTCCACTTT.

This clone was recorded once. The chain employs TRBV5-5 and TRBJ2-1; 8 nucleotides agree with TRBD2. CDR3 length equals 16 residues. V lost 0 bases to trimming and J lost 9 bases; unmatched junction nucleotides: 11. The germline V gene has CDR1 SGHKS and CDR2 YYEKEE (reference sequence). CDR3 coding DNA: TGTGCCAGCAGCTTGGTTAGCGGGAAGGCTCCCGGTGAGCAGTTCTTC. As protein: CASSLVSGKAPGEQFF.

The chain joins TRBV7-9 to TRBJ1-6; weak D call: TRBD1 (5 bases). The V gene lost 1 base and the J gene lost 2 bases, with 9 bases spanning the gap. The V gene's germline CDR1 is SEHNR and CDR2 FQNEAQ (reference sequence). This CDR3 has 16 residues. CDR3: CASSLGGDAYNSPLHF. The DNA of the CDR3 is TGTGCCAGCAGCTTAGGGGGGGATGCCTATAATTCACCCCTCCACTTT. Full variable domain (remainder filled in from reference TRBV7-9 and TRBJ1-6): DTGVSQNPRHKITKRGQNVTFRCDPISEHNRLYWYRQTLGQGPEFLTYFQNEAQLEKSRLLSDRFSAERPKGSFSTLEIQRTEQGDSAMYLCASSLGGDAYNSPLHFGNGTRLTVT.

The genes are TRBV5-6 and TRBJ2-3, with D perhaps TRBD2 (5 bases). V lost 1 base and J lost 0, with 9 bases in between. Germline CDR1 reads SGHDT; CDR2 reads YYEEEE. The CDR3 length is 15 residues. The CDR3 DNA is TGTGCCAGCAGCTTGCTACTAGGGAGCACAGATACGCAGTATTTT. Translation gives CASSLLLGSTDTQYF.

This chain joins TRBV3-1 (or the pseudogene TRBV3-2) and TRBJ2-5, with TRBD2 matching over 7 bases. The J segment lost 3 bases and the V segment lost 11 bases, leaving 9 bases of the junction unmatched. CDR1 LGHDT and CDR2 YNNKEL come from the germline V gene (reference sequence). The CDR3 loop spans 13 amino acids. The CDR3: CAVAPGTKETQYF. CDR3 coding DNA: TGTGCCGTTGCCCCCGGGACTAAAGAGACCCAGTACTTC.

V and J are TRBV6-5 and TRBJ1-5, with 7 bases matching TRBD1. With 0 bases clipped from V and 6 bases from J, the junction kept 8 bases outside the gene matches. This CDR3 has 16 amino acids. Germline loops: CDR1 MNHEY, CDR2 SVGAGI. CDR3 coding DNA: TGTGCCAGCAGTTACTCGAGCAGGGGGGCGGCTCAGCCCCAGCATTTT. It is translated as CASSYSSRGAAQPQHF.

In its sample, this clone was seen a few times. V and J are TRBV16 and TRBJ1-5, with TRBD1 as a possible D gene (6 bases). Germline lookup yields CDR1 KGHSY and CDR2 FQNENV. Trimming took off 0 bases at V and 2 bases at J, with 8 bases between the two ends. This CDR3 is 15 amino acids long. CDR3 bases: TGTGCCAGCAGCCAATCATCAGGGGGCAATCAGCCCCAGCATTTT. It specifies CASSQSSGGNQPQHF.

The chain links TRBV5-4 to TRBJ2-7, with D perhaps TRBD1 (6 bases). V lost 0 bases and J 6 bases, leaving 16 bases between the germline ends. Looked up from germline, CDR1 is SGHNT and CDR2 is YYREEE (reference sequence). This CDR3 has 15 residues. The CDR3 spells CASSLVNREGSEQYF. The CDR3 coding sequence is TGTGCCAGCAGCTTGGTAAACAGGGAAGGGAGCGAGCAGTACTTC.

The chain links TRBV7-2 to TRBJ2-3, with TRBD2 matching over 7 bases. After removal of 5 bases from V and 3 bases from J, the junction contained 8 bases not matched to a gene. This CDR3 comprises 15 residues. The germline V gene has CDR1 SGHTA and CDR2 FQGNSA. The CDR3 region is CASSGTTLTTDTQYF. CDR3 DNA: TGTGCCAGCAGCGGGACTACCCTCACAACAGATACGCAGTATTTT.

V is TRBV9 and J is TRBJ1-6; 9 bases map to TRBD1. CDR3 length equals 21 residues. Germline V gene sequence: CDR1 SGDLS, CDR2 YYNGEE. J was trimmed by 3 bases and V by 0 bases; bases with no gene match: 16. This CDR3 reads CASSVGEPGTGKSLYNSPLHF. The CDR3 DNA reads TGTGCCAGCAGCGTAGGAGAGCCCGGGACAGGGAAAAGTCTCTATAATTCACCCCTCCACTTT.

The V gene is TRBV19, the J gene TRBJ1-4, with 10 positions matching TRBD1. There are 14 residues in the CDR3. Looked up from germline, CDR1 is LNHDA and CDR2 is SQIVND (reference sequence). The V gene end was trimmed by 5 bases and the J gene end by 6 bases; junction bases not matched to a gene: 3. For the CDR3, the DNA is TGTGCCAGTAGTCCGACAGGGGGCGATGAAAAACTGTTTTTT. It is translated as CASSPTGGDEKLFF.